The entry below describes one T cell receptor (beta chain). The antigen it recognizes is unknown. A much larger clone differs from this one at a single base, so this may be a read error. These data come from a study of response to subunit inactivated influenza vaccine (dated by TCRdb to about 2018). As for the study more broadly: To follow how T cells responded to a trivalent subunit inactivated influenza vaccine, the researchers relied on deep quantitative profiling of the T cell receptor repertoire. Broad study findings and their caveats: The authors proposed that each seasonal influenza vaccination may bring in only a limited number of new T cells.

The receptor library was made with RT-PCR. This sample was sequenced with an Illumina HiSeq 2500. TCRdb ran its own pipeline on the public reads, namely fastp trimming at Q25 and MiXCR clone calling, and kept in-frame beta chains. Merged by CDR3 protein, the rows form single entries marked with the most common genes and DNA. A total of some 640,000 distinct CDR3 sequences appear in this sample, over 11% of them only once. The ten most abundant clones make up 6.5% to 8.5% of the sample. The CDR3 has 12 amino acids, counting the end cysteine and phenylalanine. Left in the record is the CDR3 DNA by itself, 36 bases read in frame from the first base. The CDR1 and CDR2 encoded by the germline V gene (reference sequence) are DFQATT and SNEGSKA.

The source material was PBMCs from blood, sampled around 14 days before vaccination. The TCR originated in a man between 45 and 60 years old who received an inactivated influenza vaccine. Donor details come from another sample of the same person, matched by shared clones. Recombination connected TRBV20-1 to TRBJ2-5; 7 bases in between match TRBD2. The nucleotide sequence reads TGCATTGCTATCAGCGGGGTGGAGACCCAGTACTTC. Translated, this gives CIAISGVETQYF.